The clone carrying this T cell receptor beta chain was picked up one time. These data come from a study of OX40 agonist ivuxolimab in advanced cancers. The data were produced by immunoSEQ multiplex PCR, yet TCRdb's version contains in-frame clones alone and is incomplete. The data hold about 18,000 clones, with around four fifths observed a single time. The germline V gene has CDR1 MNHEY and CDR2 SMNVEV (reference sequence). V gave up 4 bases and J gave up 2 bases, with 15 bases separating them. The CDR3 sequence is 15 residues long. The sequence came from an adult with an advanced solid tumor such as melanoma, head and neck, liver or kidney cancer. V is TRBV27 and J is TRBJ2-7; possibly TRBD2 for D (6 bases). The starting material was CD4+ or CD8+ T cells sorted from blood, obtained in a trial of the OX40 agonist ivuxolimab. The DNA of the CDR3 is TGTGCCAGCAGTTCTATCGGGACTCCAACCTACGAGCAGTACTTC. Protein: CASSSIGTPTYEQYF.